The present entry profiles one T cell receptor (beta chain) with its context. Its antigen is still unknown. These data are taken from a study of T cell responses to AZD1222 COVID-19 vaccine. Profiled with immunoSEQ multiplex PCR; TCRdb holds only in-frame clones, not every one. Seen here are 80,000 to 90,000 clones, about 90% observed once, and the top ten hold around 5%. Study-wide results and limits: Nearly half of the spike-specific TCRs reportedly recognize variant regions that carry no mutations. Spike regions recognized by vaccine-associated CD4 TCRs spanned the protein, led by 160-218 and 743-854. The study sampled repertoires only after the peak T cell response. Donors were mostly white British, more females; clonal diversity possibly underestimated.

The CDR3 spans 15 residues. Between the trimmed V and J ends, which lost 5 bases and 5 bases, there was a span of 17 bases. Germline V gives CDR1 MNHEY, CDR2 SVGEGT. Source: peripheral blood, taken on day 0 of MenACWY control vaccination. The chain carries TRBV6-2 or TRBV6-3 and TRBJ2-3; D is unresolved. The receptor was isolated from an adult in good health. The CDR3 loop is CASSEVLGNRDTQYF. CDR3 sequence (DNA): TGTGCCAGCAGTGAGGTTTTGGGGAATAGAGATACGCAGTATTTT.